Listed below are T cell receptor beta chains from one sample, sequenced in a study of cytomegalovirus exposure and HLA in healthy donors. The protocol was immunoSEQ multiplex PCR, while the TCRdb copy is restricted to in-frame clones and leaves out a portion. The sample includes more than 35,000 clones, approximately 70% of them seen just once. The sample consisted of PBMCs. The receptors originated from a man aged 35 to 55 in good health and CMV-seronegative. The CDR3 runs from the conserved cysteine through the conserved F or W. Fields, in order: V gene, J gene, clone size, D gene, CDR3 DNA, CDR3 protein. A D gene is named only where the DNA matches it firmly. For some rows the clone size is stated as once, few or many, or as a class when expanded; others skip it.

TRBV4-2	TRBJ2-5	-	TRBD2	TGTGCCAGCAGCCAAGAGGCCGAGAGACTAGCCCTGTCCGAGACCCAGTACTTC	CASSQEAERLALSETQYF
TRBV7-9	TRBJ1-2	-	TRBD1	TGTGCCAGCAGCTCCACCCGAGTTGCAGGGGGCAAGTTGGACTATGGCTACACCTTC	CASSSTRVAGGKLDYGYTF
TRBV18	TRBJ1-1	-	-	TGTGCCAGCTCACCACCGCTCGGGGGAAACACTGAAGCTTTCTTT	CASSPPLGGNTEAFF
TRBV7-9	TRBJ2-2	once	-	TGTGCCAGCAGCCCGGAGTCGGACACCGGGGAGCTGTTTTTT	CASSPESDTGELFF
TRBV7-2	TRBJ1-4	few	TRBD1	TGTGCCAGCAGCCCGACAGGGGGGAATGAAAAACTGTTTTTT	CASSPTGGNEKLFF
TRBV15	TRBJ1-2	-	-	TGTGCCACCAGCAGAGATCATGGGCAGGCCGGTGGCTACACCTTC	CATSRDHGQAGGYTF
TRBV10-1	TRBJ1-2	few	-	TGCGCCAGCAGTCCGGACGGGGGGAATGGCTACACCTTC	CASSPDGGNGYTF
TRBV6-1	TRBJ1-1	-	-	TGTGCCAGCAACTTGGGCCATTTGAACACTGAAGCTTTCTTT	CASNLGHLNTEAFF
TRBV28	TRBJ1-2	-	TRBD1	TGTGCCAGCAGTCCCCAGGACAGGGAAGGAGCTGGCTACACCTTC	CASSPQDREGAGYTF
TRBV7-2	TRBJ1-1	-	-	TGTGCCAGCAGCTTAGCGCAGGGGTGGAACACTGAAGCTTTCTTT	CASSLAQGWNTEAFF
TRBV30	TRBJ2-3	-	-	TGTGCCTGGAGTGTATCTAGCGTAAGCACAGATACGCAGTATTTT	CAWSVSSVSTDTQYF
TRBV30	TRBJ2-3	-	TRBD1	TGTGCCTGGAGTGTAGGGGGCCGGGCAGATACGCAGTATTTT	CAWSVGGRADTQYF
TRBV30	TRBJ1-2	-	-	TGTGCCTGGAATTACGACTCCCCGGAGGGCTACACCTTC	CAWNYDSPEGYTF
TRBV5-4	TRBJ2-7	-	-	TGTGCCAGCAGCCCGGAGGGGACGCTTACCTACGAGCAGTACTTC	CASSPEGTLTYEQYF
TRBV5-4	TRBJ2-7	-	TRBD2	TGTGCCAGCAGCTTGGGGACTAGCGGGGGCAGCTACGAGCAGTACTTC	CASSLGTSGGSYEQYF
TRBV6-6	TRBJ1-1	-	-	TGTGCCAGCAGTTACCTGGTGGAGACTGAAGCTTTCTTT	CASSYLVETEAFF
TRBV6-4	TRBJ1-6	-	-	TGTGCCAGCAGTGACTACGCTAGTTCACCCCTCCACTTT	CASSDYASSPLHF
TRBV9	TRBJ1-5	few	TRBD1	TGTGCCAGCAGCGGCGGGACAGGGGGCCAGCCCCAGCATTTT	CASSGGTGGQPQHF
TRBV4-1	TRBJ2-4	once	-	TGCGCCAGCAGCCAAGTGGGAAGGGGTGCGGCCAAAAACATTCAGTACTTC	CASSQVGRGAAKNIQYF
TRBV29-1	TRBJ2-3	-	-	TGCAGCGTTGGGGCCCGGAGGGGGCCGACAGATACGCAGTATTTT	CSVGARRGPTDTQYF
TRBV28	TRBJ1-2	-	-	TGTGCCAGCAGTTTATCCCGTTTGAGGGTCTCGGGCTACACCTTC	CASSLSRLRVSGYTF
TRBV7-6	TRBJ1-1	few	-	TGTGCCAGCACCAATTCTCGTCTGGGGGGTAGCACTGAAGCTTTCTTT	CASTNSRLGGSTEAFF
TRBV5-1	TRBJ2-7	-	TRBD1	TGCGCCAGCAGCTTGGTACAGGGGGTGGGCGAGCAGTACTTC	CASSLVQGVGEQYF
TRBV19	TRBJ2-1	-	TRBD1	TGTGCCAGTAGGGACAGGGACAATGAGCAGTTCTTC	CASRDRDNEQFF